This T cell receptor beta chain was sequenced in a study of tumor-infiltrating lymphocytes in primary liver carcinoma. This clonotype has just a few counts. One end of the junction fails to match germline, which may point to a read error. The CDR3 contains 13 residues. The germline V gene encodes CDR1 MGHRA and CDR2 YSYEKL. Joint extraction of RNA and DNA used roughly 19-33 mg of bulk tissue that was unsorted. Patients underwent resection of primary liver carcinoma. Over 80% of the cells in every tumor sample were viable tumor cells. Constant-region priming of roughly 490 ng total RNA yielded TCR beta cDNA. Library construction for TCR beta comprised three nested multiplex PCR rounds performed with slightly modified ARM-PCR. Rounds one and two of PCR, each of 10 to 11 cycles, were primed with TRBV1-TRBV30 forward primers and a C-beta reverse primer. In TCRdb, the multiplex PCR reads were re-called with MiXCR into one record per CDR3 protein. The sample has tens of thousands of distinct CDR3 sequences; 71% are singletons.

The source material was liver tumor tissue from sampling region 4. Subset indicated: tumor region T4, right-lateral pole. This clonotype originated in a middle-aged man with primary liver carcinoma and hepatitis B virus infection. The chain couples TRBV4-1 to TRBJ1-1; D remains unclear. CDR3 sequence reads: CASSHALNTEAFF. As DNA, the CDR3 is TGCGCCAGCAGCCATGCCCTGAACACAGAAGCTTTCTTT.